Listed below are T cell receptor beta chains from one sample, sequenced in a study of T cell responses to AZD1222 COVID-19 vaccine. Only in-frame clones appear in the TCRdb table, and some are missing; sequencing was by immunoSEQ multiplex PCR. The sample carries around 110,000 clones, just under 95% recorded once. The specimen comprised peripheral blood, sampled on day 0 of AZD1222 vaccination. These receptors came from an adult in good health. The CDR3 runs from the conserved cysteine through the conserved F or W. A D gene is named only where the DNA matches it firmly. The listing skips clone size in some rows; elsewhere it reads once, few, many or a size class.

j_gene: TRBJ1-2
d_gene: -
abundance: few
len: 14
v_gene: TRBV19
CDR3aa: CASSPLGWVYGYTF
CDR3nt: TGTGCCAGTAGCCCCTTAGGTTGGGTCTATGGCTACACCTTC

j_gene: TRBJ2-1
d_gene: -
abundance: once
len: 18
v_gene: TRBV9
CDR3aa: CASSPRVAAASSYNEQFF
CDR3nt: TGTGCCAGCAGCCCCCGGGTAGCAGCGGCCAGCTCCTACAATGAGCAGTTCTTC

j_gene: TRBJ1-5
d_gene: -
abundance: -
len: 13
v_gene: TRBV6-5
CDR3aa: CASTRGKNQPQHF
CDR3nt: TGTGCCAGCACTCGGGGGAAGAATCAGCCCCAGCATTTT

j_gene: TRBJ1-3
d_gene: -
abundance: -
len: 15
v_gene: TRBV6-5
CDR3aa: CASSYSRAMTGTIYF
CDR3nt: TGTGCCAGCAGTTACTCGAGGGCCATGACGGGCACCATATATTTT

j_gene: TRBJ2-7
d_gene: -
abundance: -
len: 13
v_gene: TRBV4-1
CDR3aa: CASSQVGTAEQYF
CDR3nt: TGCGCCAGCAGCCAAGTGGGGACCGCCGAGCAGTACTTC

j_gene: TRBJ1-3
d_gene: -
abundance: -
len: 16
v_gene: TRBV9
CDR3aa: CASSVEDSRSGNTIYF
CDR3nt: TGTGCCAGCAGCGTAGAGGACAGTCGCTCTGGAAACACCATATATTTT

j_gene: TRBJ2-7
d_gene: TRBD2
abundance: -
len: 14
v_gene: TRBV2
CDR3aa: CASKTASGSYEQYF
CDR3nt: TGTGCCAGCAAGACGGCTAGCGGATCCTACGAGCAGTACTTC

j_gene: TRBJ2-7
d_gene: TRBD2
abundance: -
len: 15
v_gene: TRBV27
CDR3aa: CASSFTSGPGSEQYF
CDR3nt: TGTGCCAGCAGTTTTACTAGCGGCCCGGGGAGCGAGCAGTACTTC

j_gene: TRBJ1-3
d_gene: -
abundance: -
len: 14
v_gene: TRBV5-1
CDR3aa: CASSPYREGNTIYF
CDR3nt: TGCGCCAGCAGCCCTTACAGGGAAGGAAACACCATATATTTT

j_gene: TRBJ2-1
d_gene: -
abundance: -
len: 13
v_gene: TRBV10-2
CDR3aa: CASSVGFYNEQFF
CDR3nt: TGCGCCAGCAGTGTAGGATTTTACAATGAGCAGTTCTTC

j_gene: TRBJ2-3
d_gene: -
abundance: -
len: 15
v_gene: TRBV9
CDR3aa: CASSVGTKLTDTQYF
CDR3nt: TGTGCCAGCAGCGTAGGCACAAAACTCACAGATACGCAGTATTTT

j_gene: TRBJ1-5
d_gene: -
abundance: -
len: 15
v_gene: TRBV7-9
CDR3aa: CASSLGEGVNQPQHF
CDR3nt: TGTGCCAGCAGCCTGGGCGAAGGGGTTAATCAGCCCCAGCATTTT

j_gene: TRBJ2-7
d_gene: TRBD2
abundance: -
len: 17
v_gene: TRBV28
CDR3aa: CASSLWEGSESSYEQYF
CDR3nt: TGTGCCAGCAGTCTATGGGAGGGGAGCGAGAGCTCCTACGAGCAGTACTTC

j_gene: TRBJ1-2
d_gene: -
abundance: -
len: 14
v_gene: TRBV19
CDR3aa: CASSITQVNYGYTF
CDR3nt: TGTGCCAGTAGTATAACCCAGGTTAACTATGGCTACACCTTC

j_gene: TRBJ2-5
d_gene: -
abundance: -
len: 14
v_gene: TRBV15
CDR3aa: CATSRDRAGETQYF
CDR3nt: TGTGCCACCAGCAGAGACCGCGCGGGAGAGACCCAGTACTTC

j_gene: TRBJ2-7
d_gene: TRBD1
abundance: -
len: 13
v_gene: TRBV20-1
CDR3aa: CSASMTGSNEQYF
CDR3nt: TGCAGTGCTAGTATGACAGGGAGCAACGAGCAGTACTTC

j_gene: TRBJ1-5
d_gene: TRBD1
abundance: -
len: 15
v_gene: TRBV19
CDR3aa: CASSDLRDREVSEHF
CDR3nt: TGTGCCAGTAGTGATCTCCGGGACAGGGAAGTTTCGGAGCATTTT

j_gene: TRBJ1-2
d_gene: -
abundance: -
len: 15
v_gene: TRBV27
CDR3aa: CASSFTTGENYGYTF
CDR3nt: TGTGCCAGCAGTTTTACGACAGGAGAGAACTATGGCTACACCTTC